This entry is about one T cell receptor beta chain. Its specific antigen is unknown. Qualities for individual bases were not recorded, and no much larger clone is one base off. TCR repertoires of sorted CD4+ and CD8+ blood T cells from severe aplastic anemia patients and healthy subjects were deep-sequenced in the study. Ficoll-Paque density gradient centrifugation was used to isolate peripheral blood mononuclear cells. Before DNA extraction, CD4+ and CD8+ T cells were sorted with FACS or magnetic beads. Trimming at the junction amounts to 5 bases on V and 3 bases on J, and the germline ends lie 8 bases apart. The CDR3 runs 13 residues from the cysteine to the phenylalanine. Of all the DNA, just the CDR3 is kept, 39 bases in frame from base 1. Profiling of TCR beta VDJ combinations and CDR3 sequences used genomic DNA as the template. TCR repertoire sequencing was run on an Illumina HiSeq 2000. Concerning the study's data processing: TRBV/TRBJ rearrangement plots, CDR3 size and DJ length profiles, and Simpson's diversity index were used to assess repertoires. The most abundant DNA sequence in the deep sequencing data was defined as the immunodominant clone. CDR3 amino acid sequences were screened for sharing across subjects and compared with published repertoires and the VDJdb database. In-frame beta chains were kept once TCRdb had trimmed the public reads at Q25 with fastp and called clones with MiXCR. Rows are unified per CDR3 protein, each entry keeping the most common DNA and genes. These V and J calls rely on TCRdb rather than the paper's analysis. The sample contains some 68,000 distinct CDR3 sequences, around half of them found a single time. Approximately 8.3% of the sample goes to the ten largest clones.

These data are taken from a study of CD8+CD57+ T cells in acquired aplastic anemia (dated by TCRdb to the late 2010s). Regarding the study in general: A mean of around 3.3 ug of DNA, ranging from roughly 0.2 to 30 ug, was extracted from sorted CD4+ and CD8+ cells. Healthy donor samples averaged about 10 million reads for CD4+ and approximately 11 million for CD8+ cells.

What the work shows at the level of the full study, not this receptor alone: No significant difference in CD8+ Simpson's diversity was found between patients and healthy controls (P=0.060). Approximately 31 CD8+ CDR3 sequences were found in both patients and controls but appeared to be highly expressed in patients and within the immunodominant clones of the patients.

Sequenced input: sorted CD4+, CD8+, or CD8+CD57+ T cells (not recorded which) from PBMCs. The V and J genes are TRBV12-3 or TRBV12-4 and TRBJ2-1; perhaps TRBD2 is the D gene, with 5 bases matching. The TCR comes from a human donor in good health, serving as a control. DNA sequence: TGTGCCAGCAGTCGGCGGGTCTACAATGAGCAGTTCTTC. Its translation reads: CASSRRVYNEQFF.